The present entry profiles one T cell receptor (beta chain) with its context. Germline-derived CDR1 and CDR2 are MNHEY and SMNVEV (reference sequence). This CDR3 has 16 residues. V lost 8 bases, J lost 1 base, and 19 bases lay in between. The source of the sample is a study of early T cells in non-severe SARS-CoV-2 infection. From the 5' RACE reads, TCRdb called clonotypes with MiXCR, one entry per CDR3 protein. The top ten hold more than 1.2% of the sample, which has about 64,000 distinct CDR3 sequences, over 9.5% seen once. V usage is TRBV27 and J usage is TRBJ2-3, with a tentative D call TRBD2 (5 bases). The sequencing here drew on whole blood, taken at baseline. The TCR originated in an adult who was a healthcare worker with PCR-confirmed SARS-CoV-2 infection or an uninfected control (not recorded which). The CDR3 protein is CASRKLAERGTDTQYF. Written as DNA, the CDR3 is TGTGCCAGCCGGAAGCTAGCTGAAAGAGGCACAGATACGCAGTATTTT.